This entry is about one T cell receptor beta chain. This clonotype was observed at least ten times. Its specific antigen is unknown. One base away there is no much larger clone; base qualities are not given. PBMCs were isolated by Ficoll-Paque density gradient centrifugation. This sample was sequenced with an Illumina NovaSeq 6000. Using 5'RACE with constant-segment primers, TCRalpha and TCRbeta cDNA libraries were constructed, with sample barcodes and unique molecular identifiers added in the process. Trizol reagent was used to extract RNA from every sample. Libraries were amplified in two PCR steps, with a second sample barcode and Illumina TruSeq adapters added in the second step. Libraries were sequenced on an Illumina NovaSeq with 2 x 150 bp paired-end reads. Under the source paper's analysis protocol: The reads were demultiplexed and collapsed into UMI-guided consensus sequences using migec v1.2.7. Using mixcr v2.1.11, UMI consensuses were aligned to TRA and TRB V and J templates and then assembled into clonotypes. A clonotype was counted as expanded or contracted only if both edgeR and NoisET called the change significant, with noise models trained on biological replicates. For edgeR calls, the cutoffs were a false discovery rate-adjusted p below 0.01 and a log2 fold-change threshold of 1. As an exploratory analysis of dynamics, max-normalized trajectories of the 1000 most abundant clonotypes were examined with PCA combined with hierarchical clustering. Separately sequenced CD4+ and CD8+ repertoires were used to assign the CD4 or CD8 phenotype of responding clones. Using fastp at Q25 and MiXCR, TCRdb reprocessed the public reads and kept productive beta chains. Each CDR3 protein gets just one entry, which takes the most common genes and DNA from the rows behind it. The V and J calls here are based on TCRdb, not the publication. This sample gives roughly 200,000 distinct CDR3 sequences in total; roughly 10% of them show up just once. The ten largest account for roughly 4% of the sample.

The sample comes from a study of T-cell memory formation after mild COVID-19 (dated by TCRdb to the early 2020s). Concerning the study at large: TCR sequence clusters from the two donors were found to be largely donor specific. Two young, previously healthy adult volunteers, one female and one male, were included in the cohort. In two donors, T-cell clones that expanded and contracted after mild COVID-19 were tracked by sequencing TCRalpha and TCRbeta repertoires over time. What the study reported, not specific to this receptor: Contracting CD4+ clones turned up mainly in the CM and EM memory subsets, whereas EMRA was where CD8+ clones were enriched. Some responding clones were detected in pre-infection memory, which suggested that pre-existing cross-reactive memory T cells had joined the SARS-CoV-2 response. Clones contracting from day 15 to 85 had balanced CD4/CD8 phenotypes, while a second wave expanding from day 15 to 37 was biased towards CD4+. SARS-CoV-2 specificity of the second-wave clones peaking on day 37 was not confirmed. The study covered only a couple of mild cases, and larger cohorts including severe cases with pre-infection samples were considered necessary.

The CDR3, cysteine through phenylalanine, is 15 amino acids long. Only the CDR3 part of the read is kept: 45 bases, read in frame from the first base. Trimming at the junction amounts to 4 bases on V and 1 base on J, and the germline ends lie 13 bases apart. CDR1 and CDR2, looked up from the germline V gene, are SGHTA and FQGNSA. This chain is built from TRBV7-2 and TRBJ1-1, and perhaps TRBD1 as D gene, on 5 matching bases. This TCR was sampled from a man aged 18 to 30 who had mild COVID-19 (a few samples of this study predate the infection). The sample titles of this study are shuffled in the database, so cell type and time point are left out; the donor was told from shared clones. The material sequenced was PBMCs or a T cell subset sorted from them (not recorded which). The DNA sequence is given as TGTGCCAGCAGCTCGATGTCCCAGGGGAACACTGAAGCTTTCTTT. Its translation is CASSSMSQGNTEAFF.